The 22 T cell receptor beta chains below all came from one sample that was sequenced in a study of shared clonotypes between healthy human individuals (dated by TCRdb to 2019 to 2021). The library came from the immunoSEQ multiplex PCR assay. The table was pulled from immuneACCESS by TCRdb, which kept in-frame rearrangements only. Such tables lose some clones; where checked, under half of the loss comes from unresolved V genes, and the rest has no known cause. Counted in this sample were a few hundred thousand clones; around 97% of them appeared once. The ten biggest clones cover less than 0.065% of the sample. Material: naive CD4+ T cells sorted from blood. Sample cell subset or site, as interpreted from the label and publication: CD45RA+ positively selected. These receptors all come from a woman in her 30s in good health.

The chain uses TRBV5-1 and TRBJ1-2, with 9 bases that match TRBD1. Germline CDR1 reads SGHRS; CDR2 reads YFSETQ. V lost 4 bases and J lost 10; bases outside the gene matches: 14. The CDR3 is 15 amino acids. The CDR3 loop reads CASSLWHGTGSDYTF. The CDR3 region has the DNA TGCGCCAGCAGCCTATGGCACGGGACAGGGTCTGACTACACCTTC.

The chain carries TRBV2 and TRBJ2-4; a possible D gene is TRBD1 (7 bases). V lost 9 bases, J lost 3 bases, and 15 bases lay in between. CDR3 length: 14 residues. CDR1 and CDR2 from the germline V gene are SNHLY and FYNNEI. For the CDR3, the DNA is TGTGCCAGTGACAGGGAGGATTACAAAAACATTCAGTACTTC. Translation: CASDREDYKNIQYF.

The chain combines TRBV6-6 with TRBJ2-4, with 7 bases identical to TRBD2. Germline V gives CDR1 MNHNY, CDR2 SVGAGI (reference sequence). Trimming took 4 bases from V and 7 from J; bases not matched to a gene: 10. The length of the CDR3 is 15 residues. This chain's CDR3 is CASSSPSREGNIQYF. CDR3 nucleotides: TGTGCCAGCAGTTCCCCCTCCAGGGAGGGGAACATTCAGTACTTC.

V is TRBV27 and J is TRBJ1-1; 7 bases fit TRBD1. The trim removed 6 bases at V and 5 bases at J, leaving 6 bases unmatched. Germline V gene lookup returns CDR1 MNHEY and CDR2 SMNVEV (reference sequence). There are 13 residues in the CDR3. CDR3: CASSRQGGTEAFF. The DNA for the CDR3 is TGTGCCAGCAGCAGACAGGGTGGGACTGAAGCTTTCTTT.

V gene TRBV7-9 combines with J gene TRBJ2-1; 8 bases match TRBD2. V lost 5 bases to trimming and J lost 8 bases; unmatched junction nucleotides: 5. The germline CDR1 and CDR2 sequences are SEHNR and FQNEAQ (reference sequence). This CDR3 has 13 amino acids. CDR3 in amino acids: CASSGGLEDEQFF. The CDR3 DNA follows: TGTGCCAGCAGCGGGGGACTAGAAGATGAGCAGTTCTTC.

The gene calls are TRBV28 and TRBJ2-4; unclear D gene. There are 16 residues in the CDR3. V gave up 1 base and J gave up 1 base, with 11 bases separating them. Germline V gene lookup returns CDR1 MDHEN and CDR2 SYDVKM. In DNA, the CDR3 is TGTGCCAGCAGTTTATTGGCGGCTGGGGCCAAAAACATTCAGTACTTC. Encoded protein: CASSLLAAGAKNIQYF.

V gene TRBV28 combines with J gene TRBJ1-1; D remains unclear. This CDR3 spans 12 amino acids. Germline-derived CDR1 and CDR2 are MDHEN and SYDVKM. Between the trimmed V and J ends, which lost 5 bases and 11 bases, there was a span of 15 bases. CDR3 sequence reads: CASSQQLRVAFF. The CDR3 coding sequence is TGTGCCAGCAGTCAACAGTTAAGGGTGGCTTTCTTT.

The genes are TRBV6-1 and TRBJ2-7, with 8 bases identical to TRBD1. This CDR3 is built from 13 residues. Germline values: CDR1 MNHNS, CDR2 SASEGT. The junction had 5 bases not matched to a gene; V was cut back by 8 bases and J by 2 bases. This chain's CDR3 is CASAVQGAYEQYF. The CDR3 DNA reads TGTGCCAGCGCAGTACAGGGGGCCTACGAGCAGTACTTC.

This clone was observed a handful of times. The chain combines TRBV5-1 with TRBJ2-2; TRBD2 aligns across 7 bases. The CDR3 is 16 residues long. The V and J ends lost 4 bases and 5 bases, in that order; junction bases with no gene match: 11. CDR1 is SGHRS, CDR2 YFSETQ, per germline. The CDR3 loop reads CASSILGVRETGELFF. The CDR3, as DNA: TGCGCCAGCAGCATCCTGGGTGTGCGGGAGACCGGGGAGCTGTTTTTT.

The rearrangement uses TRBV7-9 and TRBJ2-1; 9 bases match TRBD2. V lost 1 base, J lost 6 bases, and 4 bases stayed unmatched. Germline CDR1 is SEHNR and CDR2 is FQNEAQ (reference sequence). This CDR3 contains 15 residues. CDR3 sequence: CASSLDLAGSNEQFF. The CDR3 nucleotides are TGTGCCAGCAGCTTAGACCTAGCGGGGAGCAATGAGCAGTTCTTC.

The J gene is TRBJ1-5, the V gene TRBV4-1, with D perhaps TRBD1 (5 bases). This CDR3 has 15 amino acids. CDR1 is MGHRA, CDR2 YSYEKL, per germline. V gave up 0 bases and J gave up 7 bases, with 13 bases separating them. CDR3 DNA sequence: TGCGCCAGCAGCCAAGACAGGGTGGGTGGACAGCCCCAGCATTTT. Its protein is CASSQDRVGGQPQHF.

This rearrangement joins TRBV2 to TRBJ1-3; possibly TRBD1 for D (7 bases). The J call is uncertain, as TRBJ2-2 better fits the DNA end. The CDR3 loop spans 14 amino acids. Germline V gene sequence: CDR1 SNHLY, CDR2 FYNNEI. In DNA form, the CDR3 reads TGTGCCAGCAGAGTCAGGGGGGACGGCGGGGAGCTGTTTTTT. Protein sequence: CASRVRGDGGELFF.

CDR3 nucleotides: TGTGCCAGCAGCTTCCTGCAGGGGTTCACTGAAGCTTTCTTT. Amino acid sequence: CASSFLQGFTEAFF. The V call is TRBV5-6, the J call TRBJ1-1; D is perhaps TRBD1 (6 bases). The V end was cut by 2 bases, the J end by 4 bases, with 12 bases between. Germline-derived CDR1 and CDR2 are SGHDT and YYEEEE. This CDR3 contains 14 residues.

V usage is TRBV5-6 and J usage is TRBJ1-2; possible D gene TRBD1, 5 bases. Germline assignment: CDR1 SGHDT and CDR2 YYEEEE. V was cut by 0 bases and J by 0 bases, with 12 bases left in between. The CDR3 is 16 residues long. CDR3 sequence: CASSLGRVPANYGYTF. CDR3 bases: TGTGCCAGCAGCTTGGGCAGGGTCCCAGCTAACTATGGCTACACCTTC.

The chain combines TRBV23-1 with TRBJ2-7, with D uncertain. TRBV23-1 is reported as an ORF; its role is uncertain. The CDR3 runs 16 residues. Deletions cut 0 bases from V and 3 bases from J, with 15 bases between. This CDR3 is CASSQSVGYQYYEQYF. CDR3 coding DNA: TGCGCCAGCAGTCAATCGGTAGGCTATCAGTACTACGAGCAGTACTTC.

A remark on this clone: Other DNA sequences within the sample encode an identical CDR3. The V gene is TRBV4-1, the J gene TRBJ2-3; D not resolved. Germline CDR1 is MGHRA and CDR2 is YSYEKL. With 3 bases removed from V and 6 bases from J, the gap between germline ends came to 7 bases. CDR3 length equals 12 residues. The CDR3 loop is CASSQPADTQYF. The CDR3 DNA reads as TGCGCCAGCAGCCAGCCGGCTGATACGCAGTATTTT.

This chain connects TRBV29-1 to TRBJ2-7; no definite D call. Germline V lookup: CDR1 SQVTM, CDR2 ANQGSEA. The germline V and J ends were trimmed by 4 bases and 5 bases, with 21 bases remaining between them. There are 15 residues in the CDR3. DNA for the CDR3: TGCAGCGTTGGGGGTCGATACGGTGGGCTTAACGAGCAGTACTTC. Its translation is CSVGGRYGGLNEQYF.

As DNA, the CDR3 is TGTGCCAGCAATAACCTAGCGGGGGTCTCCTACGAGCAGTACTTC. Translated, it gives CASNNLAGVSYEQYF. The chain couples TRBV28 to TRBJ2-7; 10 nucleotides align to TRBD2. With V trimmed by 7 bases and J by 0 bases, 6 bases remained unmatched. Germline assignment: CDR1 MDHEN and CDR2 SYDVKM. CDR3 size: 15 residues.

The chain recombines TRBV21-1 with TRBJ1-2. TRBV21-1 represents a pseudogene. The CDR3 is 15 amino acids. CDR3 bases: TGTGCCAGCAGCAAAGAGGAAGGGGGGAGGTATGGCTACACCTTC. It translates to CASSKEEGGRYGYTF.

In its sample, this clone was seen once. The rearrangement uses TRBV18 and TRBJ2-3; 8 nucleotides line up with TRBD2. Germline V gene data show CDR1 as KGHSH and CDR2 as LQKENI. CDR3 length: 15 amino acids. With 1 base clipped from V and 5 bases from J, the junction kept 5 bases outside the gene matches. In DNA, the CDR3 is TGTGCCAGCTCACCACTGCGGGAGGTTGGAGATACGCAGTATTTT. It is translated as CASSPLREVGDTQYF.

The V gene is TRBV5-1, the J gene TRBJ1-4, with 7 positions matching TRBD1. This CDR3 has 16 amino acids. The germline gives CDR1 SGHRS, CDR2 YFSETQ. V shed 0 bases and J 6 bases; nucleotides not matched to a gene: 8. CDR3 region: CASSLALQGNDEKLFF. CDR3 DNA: TGCGCCAGCAGCTTGGCACTACAGGGGAATGATGAAAAACTGTTTTTT.

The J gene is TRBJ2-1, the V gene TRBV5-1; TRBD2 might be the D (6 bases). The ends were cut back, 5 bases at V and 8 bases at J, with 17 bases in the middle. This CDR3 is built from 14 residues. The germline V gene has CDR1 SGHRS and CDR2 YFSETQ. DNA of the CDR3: TGCGCCAGCAGTGTGGGGCCGGAGGGGCATGAGCAGTTCTTC. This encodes CASSVGPEGHEQFF.